The rows below give T cell receptor beta chains drawn from one sample of a study of cytomegalovirus exposure and HLA in healthy donors. TCRdb keeps only in-frame clones here, not all; method: immunoSEQ multiplex PCR. The sample shows some 100,000 clones, over 60% of them seen only once. Sequencing was performed on PBMCs. The source is a female donor in good health and CMV-seropositive. CDR3s include the opening cysteine and the closing phenylalanine or tryptophan. The D gene is left open where the match is weak. Size is omitted from some rows. Given values are once, few, many or a class for expanded clones.

TRBJ2-1 TRBD1 TRBV29-1 . CSVATGSPLDEQFF TGCAGCGTGGCGACAGGGTCCCCCTTGGATGAGCAGTTCTTC
TRBJ2-1 . TRBV19 . CASSMGQNYNEQFF TGTGCCAGTAGTATGGGGCAGAATTACAATGAGCAGTTCTTC
TRBJ2-3 TRBD2 TRBV12-5 . CASGVGLAVSIDTQYF TGTGCTAGTGGTGTGGGACTAGCGGTTTCCATAGATACGCAGTATTTT
TRBJ1-5 TRBD1 TRBV29-1 . CSAGQGVNQPQHF TGCAGCGCCGGACAGGGCGTCAATCAGCCCCAGCATTTT
TRBJ1-1 . TRBV5-5 . CASSLSTRGVGGEAFF TGTGCCAGCAGCTTGAGCACCAGGGGTGTCGGTGGTGAAGCTTTCTTT
TRBJ1-6 TRBD1 TRBV6-5 . CASSYSGQGNSPLHF TGTGCCAGCAGTTACTCGGGACAGGGGAATTCACCCCTCCACTTT
TRBJ2-1 . TRBV5-4 . CASSLGASAANEQFF TGTGCCAGCAGCCTCGGGGCTAGCGCCGCCAATGAGCAGTTCTTC
TRBJ2-7 . TRBV27 . CASSFRGQPYEQYF TGTGCCAGCAGTTTTAGGGGACAACCCTACGAGCAGTACTTC
TRBJ2-5 . TRBV7-7 few CASSLGGGAQETQYF TGTGCCAGCAGCTTAGGAGGGGGTGCCCAAGAGACCCAGTACTTC
TRBJ2-1 TRBD2 TRBV7-9 . CASSPLLAGGYEQFF TGTGCCAGCAGCCCCCTCTTAGCGGGGGGCTATGAGCAGTTCTTC
TRBJ2-2 . TRBV27 . CASSLRGGGGTGELFF TGTGCCAGCAGTTTACGTGGGGGAGGTGGCACCGGGGAGCTGTTTTTT
TRBJ2-7 . TRBV7-6 once CASSLAASQGAYEQYF TGTGCCAGCAGCTTAGCGGCGAGCCAAGGGGCTTACGAGCAGTACTTC
TRBJ2-1 TRBD2 TRBV18 . CASFPGLAVYNEQFF TGTGCCAGCTTCCCGGGACTAGCGGTCTACAATGAGCAGTTCTTC
TRBJ2-5 . TRBV2 . CASIVGDRGAGETQYF TGTGCCAGCATAGTGGGGGACCGGGGGGCGGGGGAGACCCAGTACTTC
TRBJ2-3 TRBD2 TRBV6-5 . CASSLRTSRTDTQYF TGTGCCAGCAGTTTGAGGACTAGCCGGACAGATACGCAGTATTTT
TRBJ1-1 TRBD1 TRBV4-3 medium-sized CASSIRQGMNTEAFF TGCGCCAGCAGCATCCGACAGGGGATGAACACTGAAGCTTTCTTT
TRBJ2-3 . TRBV4-1 few CASSQDPTGGSTDTQYF TGCGCCAGCAGCCAAGATCCGACCGGAGGAAGCACAGATACGCAGTATTTT
TRBJ2-7 . TRBV5-1 . CASSLEGEEQYF TGCGCCAGCAGCTTGGAAGGGGAAGAGCAGTACTTC
TRBJ2-3 TRBD2 TRBV9 . CASSVGSSGEDTQYF TGTGCCAGCAGCGTAGGTTCTAGCGGGGAGGATACGCAGTATTTT
TRBJ2-1 . TRBV7-2 . CASSTGRGTNEQFF TGTGCCAGCAGCACGGGGCGGGGAACCAATGAGCAGTTCTTC
TRBJ2-5 TRBD1 TRBV4-2 . CASSLGQGETQYF TGTGCCAGCAGCCTTGGACAGGGCGAGACCCAGTACTTC
TRBJ2-3 TRBD2 TRBV30 . CAWMGGLAGGDTQYF TGTGCCTGGATGGGTGGGCTAGCGGGAGGAGATACGCAGTATTTT
TRBJ1-3 . TRBV4-1 . CASSPEGLYSGNTIYF TGCGCCAGCAGCCCAGAGGGCTTATACTCTGGAAACACCATATATTTT
TRBJ2-3 TRBD1 TRBV2 . CASSGGTGSYTQYF TGTGCCAGCAGTGGAGGGACAGGGTCTTATACGCAGTATTTT
TRBJ2-7 . TRBV27 . CASSPHQSGLPYEQYF TGTGCCAGCAGTCCCCACCAGAGCGGGTTACCCTACGAGCAGTACTTC
TRBJ2-1 . TRBV7-2 . CASSSRTTPPFF TGTGCCAGCAGCTCCCGGACTACTCCACCGTTCTTC
TRBJ2-5 TRBD1 TRBV12-5 . CASGQGGTGEETQYF TGTGCTAGTGGTCAGGGCGGGACAGGGGAAGAGACCCAGTACTTC
TRBJ2-1 . TRBV6-1 . CASSARGGPYNEQFF TGTGCCAGCAGTGCCAGGGGAGGGCCCTACAATGAGCAGTTCTTC
TRBJ2-1 TRBD1 TRBV6-5 . CASSRDSVGEQFF TGTGCCAGCAGCAGGGACAGCGTCGGTGAGCAGTTCTTC
TRBJ1-5 TRBD1 TRBV7-2 . CASSLGTGRFLGQPQHF TGTGCCAGCAGCTTAGGGACAGGGCGCTTTTTGGGTCAGCCCCAGCATTTT